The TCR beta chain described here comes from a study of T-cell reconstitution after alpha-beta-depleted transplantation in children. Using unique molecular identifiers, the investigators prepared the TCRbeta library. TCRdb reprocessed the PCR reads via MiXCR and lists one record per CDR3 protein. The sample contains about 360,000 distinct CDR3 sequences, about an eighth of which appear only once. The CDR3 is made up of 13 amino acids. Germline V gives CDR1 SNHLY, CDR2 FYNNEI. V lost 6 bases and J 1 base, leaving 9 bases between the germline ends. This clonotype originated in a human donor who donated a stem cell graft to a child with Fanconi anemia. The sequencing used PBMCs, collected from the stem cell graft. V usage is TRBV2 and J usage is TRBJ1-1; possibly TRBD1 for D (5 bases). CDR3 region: CASRGTGNTEAFF. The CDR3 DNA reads TGTGCCAGCAGAGGGACGGGGAACACTGAAGCTTTCTTT.